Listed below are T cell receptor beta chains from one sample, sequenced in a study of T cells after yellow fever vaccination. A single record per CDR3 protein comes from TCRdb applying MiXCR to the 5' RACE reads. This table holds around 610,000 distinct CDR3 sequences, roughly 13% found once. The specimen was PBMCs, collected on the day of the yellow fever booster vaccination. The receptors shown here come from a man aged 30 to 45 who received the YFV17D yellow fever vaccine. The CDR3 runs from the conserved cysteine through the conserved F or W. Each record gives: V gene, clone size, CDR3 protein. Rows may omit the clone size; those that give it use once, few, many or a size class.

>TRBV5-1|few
CASSLGLGLAGVNEQFF
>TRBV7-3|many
CASSPQTGGNEQFF
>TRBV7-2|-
CASSLAIEKLFF
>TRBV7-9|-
CASSLNSHYEQYF
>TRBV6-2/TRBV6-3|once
CASSYSSGSPNEQFF
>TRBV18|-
CASSPRTSGIDEQYF
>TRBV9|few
CASSVEDISYEQYF
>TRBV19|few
CAGHRGGPGANVLTF
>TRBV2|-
CTSCSTYRDRAGNQPQHF
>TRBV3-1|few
CASSQVQGSDGYTF
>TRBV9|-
CASSVGTSSGGLTDTQYF
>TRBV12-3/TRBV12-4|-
CASSKGEMNTEAFF
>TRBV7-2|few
CASSLASGEGPSF
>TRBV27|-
CASRAGIRLNEQFF
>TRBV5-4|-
CASSMTSGAPGSYEQYF
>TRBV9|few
CASSVGLAGFGETQYF
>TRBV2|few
CASSPELREQYF
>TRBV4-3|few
CASSLIYLGDSSYNEQFF
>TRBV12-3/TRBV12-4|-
CASSRALLGDTQYF
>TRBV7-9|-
CASSFLPGGGETQYF
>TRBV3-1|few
CASSPTGKSYEQYF
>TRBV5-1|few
CASSDWAENYGYTF
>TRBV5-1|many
CASSSPDSGQETQYF
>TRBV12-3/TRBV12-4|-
CASSPGALSYNEQFF
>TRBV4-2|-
CASSQDRGTSGRAVETQYF
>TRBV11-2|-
CASSPGTGGPSTDTQYF
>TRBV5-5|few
CASSLAGAAFF
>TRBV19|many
CASGTFNEQFF
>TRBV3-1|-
CASSQRTGSKNIQYF
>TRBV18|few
CASSPRRHNEQFF
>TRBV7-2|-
CASSLGHRGLETQYF
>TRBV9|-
CASSFLGDTDTQYF
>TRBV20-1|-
CSARVAGISNQPQHF
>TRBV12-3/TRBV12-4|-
CASSLYRGTGYNEQFF
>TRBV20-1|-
CSAVIGTSLNEQFF
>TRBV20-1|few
CSARDTVKNIQYF
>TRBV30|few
CAWTRLAGVGETQYF
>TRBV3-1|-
CASKPGLAGQYNEQFF
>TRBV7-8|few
CASRGLAGGRAKNIQYF
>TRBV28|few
CASTSGSQPYEQYF
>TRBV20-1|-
CSAATREWPEAFF
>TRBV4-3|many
CASSPRTSGREYNEQFF
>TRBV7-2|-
CASRRHGLAGETQYF
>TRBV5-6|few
CASSLEGSSNQPQHF
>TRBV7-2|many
CASSLDLQGYTDTQYF
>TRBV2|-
CASRGIPPGYEQFF
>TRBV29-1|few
CSVEDLRDTQLYSEQFF
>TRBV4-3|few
CASSQDFGQNTGELFF
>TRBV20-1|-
CSASDGETARFF
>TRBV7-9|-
CASSLGTGKKLFF
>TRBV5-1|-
CASSLDAGTPYEQYF
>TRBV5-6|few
CASSLGLDSEQFF
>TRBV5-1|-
CASKFSYSGANVLTF
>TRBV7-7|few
CASSASGSGTGELFF
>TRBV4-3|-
CASSRERGAYEQYF
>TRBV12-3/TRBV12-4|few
CASSLVGGTNTGELFF
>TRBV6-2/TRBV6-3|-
CASSVISYNEQFF
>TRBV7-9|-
CASSLDREGIQYF
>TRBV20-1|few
CSALRSDNADEQYF
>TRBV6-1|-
CVSRGRTSSDTGELFF